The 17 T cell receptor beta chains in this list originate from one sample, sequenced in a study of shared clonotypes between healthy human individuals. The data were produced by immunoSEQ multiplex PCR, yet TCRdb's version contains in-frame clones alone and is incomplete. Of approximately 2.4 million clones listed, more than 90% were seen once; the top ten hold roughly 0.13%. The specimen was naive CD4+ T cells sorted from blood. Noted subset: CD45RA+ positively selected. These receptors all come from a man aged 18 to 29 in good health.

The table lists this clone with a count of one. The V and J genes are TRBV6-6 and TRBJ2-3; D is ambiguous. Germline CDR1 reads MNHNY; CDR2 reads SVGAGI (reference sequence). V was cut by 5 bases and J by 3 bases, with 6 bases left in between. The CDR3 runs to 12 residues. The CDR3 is CASSTLTDTQYF. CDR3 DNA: TGTGCCAGCAGTACCTTAACAGATACGCAGTATTTT.

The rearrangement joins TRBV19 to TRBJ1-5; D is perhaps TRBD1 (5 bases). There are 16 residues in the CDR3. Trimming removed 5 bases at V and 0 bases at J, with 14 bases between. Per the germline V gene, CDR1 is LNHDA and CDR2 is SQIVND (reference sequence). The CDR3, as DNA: TGTGCCAGTAGTGTCGGGACGGGTGATAGCAATCAGCCCCAGCATTTT. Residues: CASSVGTGDSNQPQHF.

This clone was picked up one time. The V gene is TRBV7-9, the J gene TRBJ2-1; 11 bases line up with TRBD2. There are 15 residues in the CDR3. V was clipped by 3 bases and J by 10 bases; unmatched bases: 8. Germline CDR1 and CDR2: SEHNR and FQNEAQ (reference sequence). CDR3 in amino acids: CASSFGTSGLREQFF. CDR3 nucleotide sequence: TGTGCCAGCAGCTTCGGGACTAGCGGCCTTCGGGAGCAGTTCTTC.

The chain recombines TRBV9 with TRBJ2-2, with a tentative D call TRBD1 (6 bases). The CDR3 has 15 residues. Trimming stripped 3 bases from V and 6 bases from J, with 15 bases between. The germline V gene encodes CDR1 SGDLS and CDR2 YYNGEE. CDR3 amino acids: CASSADPTGSGELFF. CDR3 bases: TGTGCCAGCAGCGCAGACCCTACAGGGTCCGGGGAGCTGTTTTTT.

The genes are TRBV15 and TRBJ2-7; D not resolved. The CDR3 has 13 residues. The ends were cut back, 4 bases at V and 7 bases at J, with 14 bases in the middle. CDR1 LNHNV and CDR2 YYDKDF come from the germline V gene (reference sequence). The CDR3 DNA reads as TGTGCCACCAGCACCCCTTGGATGAGTGAGCAGTACTTC. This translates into CATSTPWMSEQYF.

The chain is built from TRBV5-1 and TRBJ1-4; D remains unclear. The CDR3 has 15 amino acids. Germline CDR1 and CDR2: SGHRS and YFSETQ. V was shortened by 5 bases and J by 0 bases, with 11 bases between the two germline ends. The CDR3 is CASSFKGSTNEKLFF. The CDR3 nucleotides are TGCGCCAGCAGTTTTAAGGGTTCAACTAATGAAAAACTGTTTTTT.

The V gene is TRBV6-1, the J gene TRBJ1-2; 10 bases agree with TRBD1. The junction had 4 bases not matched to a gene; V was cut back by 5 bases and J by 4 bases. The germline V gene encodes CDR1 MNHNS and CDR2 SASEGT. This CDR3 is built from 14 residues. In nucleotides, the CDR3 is TGTGCCAGCAGTCGACAGGGGGCCGGCTATGGCTACACCTTC. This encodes CASSRQGAGYGYTF.

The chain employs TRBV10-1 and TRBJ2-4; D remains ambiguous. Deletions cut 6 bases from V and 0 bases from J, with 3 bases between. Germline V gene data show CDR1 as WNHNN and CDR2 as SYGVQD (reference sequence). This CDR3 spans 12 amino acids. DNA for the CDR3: TGCGCCAGCAGATTAGCCAAAAACATTCAGTACTTC. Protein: CASRLAKNIQYF.

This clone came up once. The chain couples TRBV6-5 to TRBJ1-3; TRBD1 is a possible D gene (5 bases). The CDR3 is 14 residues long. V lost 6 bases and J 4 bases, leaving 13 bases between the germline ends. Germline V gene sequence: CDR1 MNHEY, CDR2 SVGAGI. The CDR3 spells CASSRDSRGNTIYF. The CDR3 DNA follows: TGTGCCAGCAGCCGGGACTCACGGGGAAACACCATATATTTT.

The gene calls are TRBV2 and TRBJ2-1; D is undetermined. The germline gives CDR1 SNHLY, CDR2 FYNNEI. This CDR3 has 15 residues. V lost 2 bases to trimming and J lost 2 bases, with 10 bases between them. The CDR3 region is CASSEFRDTYNEQFF. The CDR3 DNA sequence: TGTGCCAGCAGTGAATTTAGAGATACCTACAATGAGCAGTTCTTC.

The CDR3, as DNA: TGTGCCAGCAGTGAATTACTTAACTCCTATAATTCACCCCTCCACTTT. Its translation is CASSELLNSYNSPLHF. The chain couples TRBV6-1 to TRBJ1-6, with D unclear. CDR1 MNHNS and CDR2 SASEGT come from the germline V gene. The CDR3 runs 16 residues. Between the trimmed V and J ends, which lost 2 bases and 0 bases, there was a span of 8 bases.

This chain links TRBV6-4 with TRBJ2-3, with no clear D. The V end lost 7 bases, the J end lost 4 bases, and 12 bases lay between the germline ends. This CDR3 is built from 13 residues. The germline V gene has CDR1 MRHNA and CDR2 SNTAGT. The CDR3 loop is CASMLSDPDTQYF. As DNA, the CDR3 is TGTGCCAGCATGTTAAGCGACCCAGATACGCAGTATTTT.

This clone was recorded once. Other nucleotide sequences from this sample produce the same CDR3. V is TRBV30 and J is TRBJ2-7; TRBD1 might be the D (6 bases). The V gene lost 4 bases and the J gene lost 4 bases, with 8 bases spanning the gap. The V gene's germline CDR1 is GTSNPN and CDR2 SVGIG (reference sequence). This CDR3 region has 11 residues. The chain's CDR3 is CAWKGVYEQYF. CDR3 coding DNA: TGTGCCTGGAAGGGGGTGTACGAGCAGTACTTC. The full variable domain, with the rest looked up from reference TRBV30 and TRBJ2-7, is SQTIHQWPATLVQPVGSPLSLECTVEGTSNPNLYWYRQAAGRGLQLLFYSVGIGQISSEVPQNLSASRPQDRQFILSSKKLLLSDSGFYLCAWKGVYEQYFGPGTRLTVT.

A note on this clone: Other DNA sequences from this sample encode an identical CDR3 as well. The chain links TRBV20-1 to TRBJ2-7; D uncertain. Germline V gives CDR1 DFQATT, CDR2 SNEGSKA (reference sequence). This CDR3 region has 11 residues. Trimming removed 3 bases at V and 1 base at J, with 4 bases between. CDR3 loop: CSARRSYEQYF. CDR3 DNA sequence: TGCAGTGCTAGGAGATCCTACGAGCAGTACTTC.

In nucleotides, the CDR3 is TGTGCCAGCAGTTTATATGGCCATGGCTACACCTTC. Translation: CASSLYGHGYTF. The gene calls are TRBV28 and TRBJ1-2, with D hard to call. The V end lost 1 base, the J end lost 6 bases, and 6 bases lay between the germline ends. The CDR3 is 12 amino acids. Germline values: CDR1 MDHEN, CDR2 SYDVKM.

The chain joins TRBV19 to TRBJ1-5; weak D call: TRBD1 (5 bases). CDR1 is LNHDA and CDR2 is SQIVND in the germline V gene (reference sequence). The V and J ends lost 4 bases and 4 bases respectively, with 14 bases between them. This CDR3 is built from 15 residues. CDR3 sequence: CASSRRTEGNQPQHF. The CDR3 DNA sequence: TGTGCCAGTAGTAGAAGGACGGAGGGGAATCAGCCCCAGCATTTT.

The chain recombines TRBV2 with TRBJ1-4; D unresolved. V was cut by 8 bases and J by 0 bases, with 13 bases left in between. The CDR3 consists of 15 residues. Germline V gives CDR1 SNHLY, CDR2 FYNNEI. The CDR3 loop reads CASAGESATNEKLFF. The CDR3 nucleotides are TGTGCCAGCGCCGGCGAATCTGCAACTAATGAAAAACTGTTTTTT.